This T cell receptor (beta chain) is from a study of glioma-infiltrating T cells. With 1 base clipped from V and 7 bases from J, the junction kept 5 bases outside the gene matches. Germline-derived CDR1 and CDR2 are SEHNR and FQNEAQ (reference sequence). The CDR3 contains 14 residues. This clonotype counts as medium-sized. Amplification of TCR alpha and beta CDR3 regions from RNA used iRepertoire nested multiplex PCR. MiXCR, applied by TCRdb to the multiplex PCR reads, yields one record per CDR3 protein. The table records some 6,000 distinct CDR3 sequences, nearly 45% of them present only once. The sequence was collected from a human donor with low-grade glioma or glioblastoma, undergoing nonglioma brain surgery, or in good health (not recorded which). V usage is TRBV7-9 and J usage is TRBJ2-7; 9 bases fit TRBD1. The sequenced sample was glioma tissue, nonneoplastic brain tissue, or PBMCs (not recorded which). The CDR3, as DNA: TGTGCCAGCAGCTTAGAGGGACAGGGTCGGGAGCAGTACTTC. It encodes CASSLEGQGREQYF.